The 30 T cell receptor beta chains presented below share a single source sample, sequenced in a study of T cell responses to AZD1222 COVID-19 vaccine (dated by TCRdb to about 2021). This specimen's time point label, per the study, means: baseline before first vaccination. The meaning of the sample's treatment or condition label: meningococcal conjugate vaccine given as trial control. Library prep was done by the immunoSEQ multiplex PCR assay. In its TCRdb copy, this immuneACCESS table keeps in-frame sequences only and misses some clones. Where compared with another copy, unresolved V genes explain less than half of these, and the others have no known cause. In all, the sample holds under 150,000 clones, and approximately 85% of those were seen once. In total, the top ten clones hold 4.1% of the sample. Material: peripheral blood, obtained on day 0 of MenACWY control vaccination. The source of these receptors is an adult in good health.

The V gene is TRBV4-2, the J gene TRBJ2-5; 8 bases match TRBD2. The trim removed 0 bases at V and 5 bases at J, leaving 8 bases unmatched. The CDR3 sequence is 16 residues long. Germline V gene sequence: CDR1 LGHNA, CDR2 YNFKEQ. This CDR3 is CASSQDSQRGPETQYF. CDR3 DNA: TGTGCCAGCAGCCAAGATTCCCAGCGGGGGCCGGAGACCCAGTACTTC.

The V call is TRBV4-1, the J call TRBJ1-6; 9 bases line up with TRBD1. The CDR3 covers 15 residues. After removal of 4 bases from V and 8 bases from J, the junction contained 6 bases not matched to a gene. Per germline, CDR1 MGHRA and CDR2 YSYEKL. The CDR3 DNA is TGCGCCAGCAGCCCGGGGACAGGGATTGATTCACCCCTCCACTTT. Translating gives CASSPGTGIDSPLHF.

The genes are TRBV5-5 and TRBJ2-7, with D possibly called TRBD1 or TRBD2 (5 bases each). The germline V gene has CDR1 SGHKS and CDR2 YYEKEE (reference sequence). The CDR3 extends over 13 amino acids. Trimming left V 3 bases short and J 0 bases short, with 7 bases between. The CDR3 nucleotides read TGTGCCAGCAGCTGGGGGAACTCCTACGAGCAGTACTTC. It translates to CASSWGNSYEQYF.

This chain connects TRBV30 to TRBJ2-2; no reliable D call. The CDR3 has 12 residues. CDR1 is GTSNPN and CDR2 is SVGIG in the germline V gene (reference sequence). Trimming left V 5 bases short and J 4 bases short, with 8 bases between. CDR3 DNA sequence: TGTGCCTGGTCTTGGTTCACCGGGGAGCTGTTTTTT. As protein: CAWSWFTGELFF.

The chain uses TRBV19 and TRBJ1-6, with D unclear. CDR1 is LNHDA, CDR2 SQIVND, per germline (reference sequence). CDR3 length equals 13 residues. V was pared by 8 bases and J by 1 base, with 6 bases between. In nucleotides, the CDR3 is TGTGCCAGTGTCGCATCCTATAATTCACCCCTCCACTTT. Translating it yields CASVASYNSPLHF.

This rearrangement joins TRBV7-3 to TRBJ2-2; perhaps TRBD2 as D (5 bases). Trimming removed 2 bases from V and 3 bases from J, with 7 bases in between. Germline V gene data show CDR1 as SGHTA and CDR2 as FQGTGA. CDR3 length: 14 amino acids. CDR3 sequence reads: CASSLGRDTGELFF. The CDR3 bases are TGTGCCAGCAGCTTAGGGCGGGACACCGGGGAGCTGTTTTTT.

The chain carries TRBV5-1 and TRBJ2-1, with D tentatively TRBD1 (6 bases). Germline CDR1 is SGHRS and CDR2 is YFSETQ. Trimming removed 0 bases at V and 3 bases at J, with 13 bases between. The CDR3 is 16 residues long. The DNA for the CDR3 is TGCGCCAGCAGCTTGGTCCCCGGGACACTCTACAATGAGCAGTTCTTC. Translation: CASSLVPGTLYNEQFF.

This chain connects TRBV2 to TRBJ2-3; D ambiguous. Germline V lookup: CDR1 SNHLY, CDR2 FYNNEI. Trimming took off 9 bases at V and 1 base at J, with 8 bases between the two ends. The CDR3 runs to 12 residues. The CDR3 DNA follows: TGTGCCAGTATTCTAGGCACAGATACGCAGTATTTT. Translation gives CASILGTDTQYF.

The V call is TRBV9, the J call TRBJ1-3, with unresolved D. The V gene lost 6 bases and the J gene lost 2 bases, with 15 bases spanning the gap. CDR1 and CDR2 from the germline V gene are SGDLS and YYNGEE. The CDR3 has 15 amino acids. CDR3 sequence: CASTSGPLPGNTIYF. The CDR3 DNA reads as TGTGCCAGCACGAGCGGCCCGCTCCCTGGAAACACCATATATTTT.

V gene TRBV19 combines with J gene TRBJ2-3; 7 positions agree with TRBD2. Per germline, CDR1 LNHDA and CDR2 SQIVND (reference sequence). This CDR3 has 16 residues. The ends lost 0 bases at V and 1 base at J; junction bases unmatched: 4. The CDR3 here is CASSIDHREGTDTQYF. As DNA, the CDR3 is TGTGCCAGTAGTATAGATCACCGGGAGGGCACAGATACGCAGTATTTT.

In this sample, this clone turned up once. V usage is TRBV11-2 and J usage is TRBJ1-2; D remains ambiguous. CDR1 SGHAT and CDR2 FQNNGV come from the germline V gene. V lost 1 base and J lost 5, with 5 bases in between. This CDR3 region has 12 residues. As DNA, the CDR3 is TGTGCCAGCAGCTTAGCCGGGTATGGCTACACCTTC. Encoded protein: CASSLAGYGYTF.

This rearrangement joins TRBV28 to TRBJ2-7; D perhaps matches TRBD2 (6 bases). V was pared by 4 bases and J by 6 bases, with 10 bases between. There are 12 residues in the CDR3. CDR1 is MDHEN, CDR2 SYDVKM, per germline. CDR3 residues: CASSSGGVEQYV. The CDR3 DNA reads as TGTGCCAGCAGTTCCGGAGGGGTCGAGCAGTACGTC.

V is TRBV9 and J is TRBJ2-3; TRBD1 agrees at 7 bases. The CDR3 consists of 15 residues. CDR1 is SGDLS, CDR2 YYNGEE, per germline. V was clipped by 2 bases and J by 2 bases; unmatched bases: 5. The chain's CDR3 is CASSVRTGSTDTQYF. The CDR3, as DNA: TGTGCCAGCAGCGTCCGGACAGGCTCCACAGATACGCAGTATTTT.

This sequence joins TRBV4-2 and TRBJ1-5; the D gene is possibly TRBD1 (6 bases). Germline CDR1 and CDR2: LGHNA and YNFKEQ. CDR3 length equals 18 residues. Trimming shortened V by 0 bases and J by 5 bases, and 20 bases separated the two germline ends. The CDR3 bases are TGTGCCAGCAGCCAAGACGGTCGCGGGGGGGCGCGGGATCAGCCCCAGCATTTT. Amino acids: CASSQDGRGGARDQPQHF.

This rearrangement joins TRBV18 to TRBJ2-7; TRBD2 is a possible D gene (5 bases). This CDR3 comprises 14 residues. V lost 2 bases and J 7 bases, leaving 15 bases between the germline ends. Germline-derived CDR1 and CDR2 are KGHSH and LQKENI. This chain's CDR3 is CASSPAGLTGEQYV. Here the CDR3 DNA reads TGTGCCAGCTCACCAGCCGGCCTTACGGGGGAGCAGTACGTC.

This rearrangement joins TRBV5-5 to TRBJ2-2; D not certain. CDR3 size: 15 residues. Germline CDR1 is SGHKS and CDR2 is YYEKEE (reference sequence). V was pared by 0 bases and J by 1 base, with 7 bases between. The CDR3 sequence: CASSLDTGNTGELFF. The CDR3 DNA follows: TGTGCCAGCAGCTTGGACACGGGGAACACCGGGGAGCTGTTTTTT.

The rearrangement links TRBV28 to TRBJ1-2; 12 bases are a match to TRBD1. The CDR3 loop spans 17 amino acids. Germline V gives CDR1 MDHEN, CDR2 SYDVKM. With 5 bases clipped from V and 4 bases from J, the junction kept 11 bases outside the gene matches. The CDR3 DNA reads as TGTGCCAGCAGTCTGCCAGGGACAGGGGGCTCCTTCTATGGCTACACCTTC. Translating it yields CASSLPGTGGSFYGYTF.

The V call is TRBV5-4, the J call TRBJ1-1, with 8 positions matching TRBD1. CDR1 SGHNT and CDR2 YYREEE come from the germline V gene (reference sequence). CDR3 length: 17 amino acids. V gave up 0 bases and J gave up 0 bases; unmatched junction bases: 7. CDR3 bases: TGTGCCAGCAGCTTGGTGGTCCGGACAGGGATGAACACTGAAGCTTTCTTT. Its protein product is CASSLVVRTGMNTEAFF.

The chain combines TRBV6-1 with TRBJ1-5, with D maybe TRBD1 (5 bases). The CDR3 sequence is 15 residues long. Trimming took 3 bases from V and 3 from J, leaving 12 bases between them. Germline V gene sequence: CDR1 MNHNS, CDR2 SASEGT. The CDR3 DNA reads TGTGCCAGCAGTGATGACAGACGCAACAATCAGCCCCAGCATTTT. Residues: CASSDDRRNNQPQHF.

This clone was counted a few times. CDR3 loop: CASSLDSRSGNTIYF. CDR3 nucleotide sequence: TGTGCCAGCAGTTTGGACAGCCGTTCTGGAAACACCATATATTTT. The chain employs TRBV28 and TRBJ1-3, with a tentative D call TRBD1 (6 bases). CDR3 length: 15 residues. V was cut by 3 bases and J by 1 base, with 10 bases left in between. Germline V CDR1 and CDR2: MDHEN, SYDVKM.

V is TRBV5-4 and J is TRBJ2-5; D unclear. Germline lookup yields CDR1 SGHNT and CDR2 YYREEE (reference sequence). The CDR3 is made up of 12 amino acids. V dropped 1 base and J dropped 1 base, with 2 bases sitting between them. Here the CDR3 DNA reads TGTGCCAGCAGCTTGACCCAAGAGACCCAGTACTTC. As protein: CASSLTQETQYF.

The CDR3 region is CASSSRATNEKLFF. CDR3 DNA sequence: TGTGCCAGCAGCAGTCGCGCAACTAATGAAAAACTGTTTTTT. The rearrangement uses TRBV5-4 and TRBJ1-4; D is ambiguous. Trimming pared 4 bases from V and 0 bases from J, leaving 7 bases between. CDR1 SGHNT and CDR2 YYREEE come from the germline V gene (reference sequence). CDR3 size: 14 residues.

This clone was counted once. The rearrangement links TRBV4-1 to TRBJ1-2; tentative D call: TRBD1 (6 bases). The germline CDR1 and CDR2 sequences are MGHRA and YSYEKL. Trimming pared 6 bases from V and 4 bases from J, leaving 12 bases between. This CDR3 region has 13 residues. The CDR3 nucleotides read TGCGCCAGCAGTCCGGACAGATCCTATGGCTACACCTTC. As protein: CASSPDRSYGYTF.

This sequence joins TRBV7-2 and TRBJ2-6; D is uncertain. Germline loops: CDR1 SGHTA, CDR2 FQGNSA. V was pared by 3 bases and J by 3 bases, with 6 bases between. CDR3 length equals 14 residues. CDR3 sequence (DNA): TGTGCCAGCAGCTTGGCTGGTGGGGCCAACGTCCTGACTTTC. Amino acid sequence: CASSLAGGANVLTF.

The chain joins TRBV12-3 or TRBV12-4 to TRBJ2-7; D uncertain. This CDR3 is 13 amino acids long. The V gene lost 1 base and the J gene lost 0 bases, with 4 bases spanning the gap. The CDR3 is CASSLGSSYEQYV. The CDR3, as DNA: TGTGCCAGCAGTTTAGGGAGCTCCTACGAGCAGTACGTC.

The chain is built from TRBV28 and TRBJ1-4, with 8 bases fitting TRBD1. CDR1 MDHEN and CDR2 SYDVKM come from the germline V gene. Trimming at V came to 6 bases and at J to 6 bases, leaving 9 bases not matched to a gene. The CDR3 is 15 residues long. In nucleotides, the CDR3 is TGTGCCAGCAGCCTACCTGGACAGGGCGATGAAAAACTGTTTTTT. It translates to CASSLPGQGDEKLFF. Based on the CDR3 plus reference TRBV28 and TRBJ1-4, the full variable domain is DVKVTQSSRYLVKRTGEKVFLECVQDMDHENMFWYRQDPGLGLRLIYFSYDVKMKEKGDIPEGYSVSREKKERFSLILESASTNQTSMYLCASSLPGQGDEKLFFGSGTQLSVL.

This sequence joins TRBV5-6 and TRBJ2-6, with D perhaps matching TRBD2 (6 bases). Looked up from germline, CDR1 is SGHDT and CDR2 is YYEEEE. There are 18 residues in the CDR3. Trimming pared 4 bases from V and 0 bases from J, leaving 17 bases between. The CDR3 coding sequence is TGTGCCAGCAGCCTCCCGGGGGTGGGGAGCTCTGGGGCCAACGTCCTGACTTTC. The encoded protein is CASSLPGVGSSGANVLTF.

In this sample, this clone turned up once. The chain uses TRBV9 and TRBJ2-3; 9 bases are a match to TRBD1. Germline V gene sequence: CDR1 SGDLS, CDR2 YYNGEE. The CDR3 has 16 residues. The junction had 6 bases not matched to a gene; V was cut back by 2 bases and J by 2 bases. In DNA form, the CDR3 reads TGTGCCAGCAGCGTCCGACAGGGGGGGATCACAGATACGCAGTATTTT. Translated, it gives CASSVRQGGITDTQYF.

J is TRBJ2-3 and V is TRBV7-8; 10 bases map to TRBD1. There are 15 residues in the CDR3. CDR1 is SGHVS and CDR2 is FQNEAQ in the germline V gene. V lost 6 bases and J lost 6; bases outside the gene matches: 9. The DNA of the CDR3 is TGTGCCAGCAGACTTCCGGGACAGGGGACGGATACGCAGTATTTT. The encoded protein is CASRLPGQGTDTQYF.

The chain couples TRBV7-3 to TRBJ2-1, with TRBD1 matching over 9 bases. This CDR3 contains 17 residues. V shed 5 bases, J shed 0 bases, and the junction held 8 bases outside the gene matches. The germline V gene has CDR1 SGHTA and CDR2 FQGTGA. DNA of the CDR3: TGTGCCAGCAGCCCGATAGACAGGGGGAGCTCCTACAATGAGCAGTTCTTC. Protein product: CASSPIDRGSSYNEQFF.